This TCR beta chain was recovered during a study of T cells in Graves' hyperthyroidism and ophthalmopathy. Findings and limits, study-wide: A model of 13 V-J features distinguished ophthalmopathy from stable hyperthyroidism.

The diagnostic basis comprised clinical symptoms, serum thyroxine and TRAb, thyroid ultrasound and orbital computed tomography. This clonotype showed up just a few times. Its target is unknown. The germline gene is not matched at one end of the junction; a read error may be the cause. There were TCR beta CDR3 regions amplified from RNA transcripts. A set of HTBI primers served as the primers for a first-round RT-PCR of the TCR CDR3. TCRdb reprocessed the multiplex PCR reads via MiXCR and lists one record per CDR3 protein. The repertoire includes approximately 380,000 distinct CDR3 sequences, 15% to 20% of them detected once, and less than 45% sits in the top ten. The germline V gene has CDR1 SGHRS and CDR2 YFSETQ. The CDR3 has 13 residues.

Sequencing was done on a sample of blood. This rearrangement joins TRBV5-1 to TRBJ1-2; D is uncertain. The clonotype was recovered from a man in his late teens or twenties with Graves' ophthalmopathy. This CDR3 reads CASTLGRSYGYTF. The CDR3 region has the DNA TGTGCCAGCACTTTGGGCAGGAGCTATGGCTACACCTTC.